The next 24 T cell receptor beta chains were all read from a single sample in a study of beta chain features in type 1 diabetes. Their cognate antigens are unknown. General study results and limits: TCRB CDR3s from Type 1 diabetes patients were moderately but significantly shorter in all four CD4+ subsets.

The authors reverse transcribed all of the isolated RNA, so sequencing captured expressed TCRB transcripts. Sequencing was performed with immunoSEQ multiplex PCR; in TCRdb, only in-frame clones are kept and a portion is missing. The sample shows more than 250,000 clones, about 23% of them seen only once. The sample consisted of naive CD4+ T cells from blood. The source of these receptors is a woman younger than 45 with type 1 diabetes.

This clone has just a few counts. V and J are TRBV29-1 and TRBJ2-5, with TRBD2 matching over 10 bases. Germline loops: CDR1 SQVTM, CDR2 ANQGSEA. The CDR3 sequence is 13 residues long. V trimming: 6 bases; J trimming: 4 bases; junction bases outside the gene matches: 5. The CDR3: CSVGSGRGETQYF. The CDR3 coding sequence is TGCAGCGTGGGGAGCGGGAGGGGAGAGACCCAGTACTTC. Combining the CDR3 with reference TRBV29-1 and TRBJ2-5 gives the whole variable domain SAVISQKPSRDICQRGTSLTIQCQVDSQVTMMFWYRQQPGQSLTLIATANQGSEATYESGFVIDKFPISRPNLTFSTLTVSNMSPEDSSIYLCSVGSGRGETQYFGPGTRLLVL.

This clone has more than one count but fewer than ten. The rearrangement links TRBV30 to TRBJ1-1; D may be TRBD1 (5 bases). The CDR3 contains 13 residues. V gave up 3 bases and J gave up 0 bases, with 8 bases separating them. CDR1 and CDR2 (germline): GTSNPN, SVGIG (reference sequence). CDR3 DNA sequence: TGTGCCTGGAGAACAGGACTGAACACTGAAGCTTTCTTT. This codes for CAWRTGLNTEAFF.

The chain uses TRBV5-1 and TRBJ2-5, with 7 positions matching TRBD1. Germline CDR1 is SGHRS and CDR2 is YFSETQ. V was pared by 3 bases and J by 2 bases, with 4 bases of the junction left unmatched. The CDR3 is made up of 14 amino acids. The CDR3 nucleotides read TGCGCCAGCAGCTCCCAGGGGGATCAAGAGACCCAGTACTTC. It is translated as CASSSQGDQETQYF.

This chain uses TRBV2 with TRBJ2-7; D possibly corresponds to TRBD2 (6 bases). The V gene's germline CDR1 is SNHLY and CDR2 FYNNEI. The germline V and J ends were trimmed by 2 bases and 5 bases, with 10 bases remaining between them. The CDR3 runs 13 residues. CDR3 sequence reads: CASSEFREDEQYF. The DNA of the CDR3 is TGTGCCAGCAGTGAATTTAGGGAGGACGAGCAGTACTTC.

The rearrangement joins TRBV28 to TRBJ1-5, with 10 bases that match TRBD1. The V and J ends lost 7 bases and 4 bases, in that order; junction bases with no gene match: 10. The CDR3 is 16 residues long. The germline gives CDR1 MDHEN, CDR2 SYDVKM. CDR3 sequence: CASTFPGTGENQPQHF. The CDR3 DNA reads TGTGCCAGCACATTCCCCGGGACAGGGGAGAATCAGCCCCAGCATTTT.

CDR3 region: CASSLSGSFVNEQFF. The CDR3 DNA follows: TGTGCCAGCAGCTTGAGCGGGAGTTTTGTCAATGAGCAGTTCTTC. The chain joins TRBV14 to TRBJ2-1, with 8 positions matching TRBD2. The CDR3 extends over 15 amino acids. V lost 5 bases, J lost 6 bases, and 9 bases stayed unmatched. Per germline, CDR1 SGHDN and CDR2 FVKESK.

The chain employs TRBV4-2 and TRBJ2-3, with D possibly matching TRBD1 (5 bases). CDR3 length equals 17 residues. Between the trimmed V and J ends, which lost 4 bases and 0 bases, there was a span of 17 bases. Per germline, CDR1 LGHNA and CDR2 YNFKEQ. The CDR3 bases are TGTGCCAGCAGCCGAGCTTCGCAGGGTGCTAGCACAGATACGCAGTATTTT. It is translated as CASSRASQGASTDTQYF.

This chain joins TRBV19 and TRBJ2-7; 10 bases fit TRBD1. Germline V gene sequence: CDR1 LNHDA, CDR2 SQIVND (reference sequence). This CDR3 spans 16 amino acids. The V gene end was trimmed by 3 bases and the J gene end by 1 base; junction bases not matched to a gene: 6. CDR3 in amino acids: CASSMSRDRGSYEQYF. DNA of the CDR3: TGTGCCAGTAGTATGTCTCGGGACAGGGGATCCTACGAGCAGTACTTC.

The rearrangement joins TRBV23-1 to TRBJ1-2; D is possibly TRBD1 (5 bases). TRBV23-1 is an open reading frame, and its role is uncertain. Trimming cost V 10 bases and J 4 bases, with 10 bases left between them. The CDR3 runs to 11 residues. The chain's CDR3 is CAIGRGYGYTF. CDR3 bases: TGCGCCATTGGGAGGGGCTATGGCTACACCTTC.

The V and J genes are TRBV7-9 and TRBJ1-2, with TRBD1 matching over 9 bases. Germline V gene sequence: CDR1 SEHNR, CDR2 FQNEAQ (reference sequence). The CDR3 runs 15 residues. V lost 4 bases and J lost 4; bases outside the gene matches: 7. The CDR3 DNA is TGTGCCAGCAGCTCCCTACAGGGGGCCCGCTATGGCTACACCTTC. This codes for CASSSLQGARYGYTF.

The CDR3 DNA follows: TGTGCCACCAGCAGAGATGGGGGACAGGGAACAGATACGCAGTATTTT. The encoded protein is CATSRDGGQGTDTQYF. The rearrangement links TRBV15 to TRBJ2-3; 9 bases fit TRBD1. V dropped 0 bases and J dropped 3; count of bases not matched to a gene: 4. The CDR3 is 16 residues long. The germline V gene has CDR1 LNHNV and CDR2 YYDKDF (reference sequence).

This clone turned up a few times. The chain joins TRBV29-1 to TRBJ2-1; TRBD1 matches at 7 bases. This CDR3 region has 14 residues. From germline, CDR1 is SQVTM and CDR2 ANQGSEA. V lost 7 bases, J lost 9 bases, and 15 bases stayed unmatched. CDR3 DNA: TGCAGCGGTATTACAGGCGTCTCAGGGGGTGAGCAGTTCTTC. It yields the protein CSGITGVSGGEQFF.

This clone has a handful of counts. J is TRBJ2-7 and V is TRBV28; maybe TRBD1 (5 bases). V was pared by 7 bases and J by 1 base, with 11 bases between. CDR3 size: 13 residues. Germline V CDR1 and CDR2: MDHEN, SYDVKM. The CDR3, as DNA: TGTGCCAGCATAGGCAGGGTGTCCTACGAGCAGTACTTC. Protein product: CASIGRVSYEQYF.

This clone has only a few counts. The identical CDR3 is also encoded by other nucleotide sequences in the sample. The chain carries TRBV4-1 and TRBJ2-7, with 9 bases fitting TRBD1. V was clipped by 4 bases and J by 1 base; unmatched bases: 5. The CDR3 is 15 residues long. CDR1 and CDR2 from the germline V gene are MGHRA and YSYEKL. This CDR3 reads CASSRGQGPSYEQYF. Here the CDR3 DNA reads TGCGCCAGCAGCCGAGGACAGGGGCCGTCCTACGAGCAGTACTTC.

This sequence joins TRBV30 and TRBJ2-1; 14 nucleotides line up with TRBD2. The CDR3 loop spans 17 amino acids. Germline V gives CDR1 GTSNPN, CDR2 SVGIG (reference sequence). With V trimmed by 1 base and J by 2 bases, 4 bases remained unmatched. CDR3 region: CAWSAGLAGVAYNEQFF. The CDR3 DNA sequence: TGTGCCTGGAGTGCGGGACTAGCGGGAGTTGCCTACAATGAGCAGTTCTTC.

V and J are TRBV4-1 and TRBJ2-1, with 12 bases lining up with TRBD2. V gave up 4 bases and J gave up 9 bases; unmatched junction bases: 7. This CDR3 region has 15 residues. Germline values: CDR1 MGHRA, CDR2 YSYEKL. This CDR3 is CASSPTSGRVAEQFF. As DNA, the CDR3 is TGCGCCAGCAGCCCGACTAGCGGGAGAGTGGCTGAGCAGTTCTTC.

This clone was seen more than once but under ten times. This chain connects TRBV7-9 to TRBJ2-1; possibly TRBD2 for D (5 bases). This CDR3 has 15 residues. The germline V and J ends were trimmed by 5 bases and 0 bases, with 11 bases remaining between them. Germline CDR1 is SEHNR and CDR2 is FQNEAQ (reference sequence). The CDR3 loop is CASSGQGSSYNEQFF. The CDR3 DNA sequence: TGTGCCAGCAGCGGTCAAGGGAGCTCCTACAATGAGCAGTTCTTC.

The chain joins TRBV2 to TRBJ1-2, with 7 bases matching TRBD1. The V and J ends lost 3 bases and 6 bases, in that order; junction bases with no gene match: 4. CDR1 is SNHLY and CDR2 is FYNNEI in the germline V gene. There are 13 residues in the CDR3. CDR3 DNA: TGTGCCAGCAGTGAGACAGGGCTAAATGGCTACACCTTC. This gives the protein CASSETGLNGYTF.

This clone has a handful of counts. In nucleotides, the CDR3 is TGTGCCAGCAGCCCGGGACAGAGATACTTGGGGGAGCTGTTTTTT. It codes for CASSPGQRYLGELFF. The chain combines TRBV7-6 with TRBJ2-2; TRBD1 matches at 7 bases. V lost 5 bases, J lost 8 bases, and 11 bases stayed unmatched. CDR3 size: 15 residues. Germline V CDR1 and CDR2: SGHVS, FNYEAQ.

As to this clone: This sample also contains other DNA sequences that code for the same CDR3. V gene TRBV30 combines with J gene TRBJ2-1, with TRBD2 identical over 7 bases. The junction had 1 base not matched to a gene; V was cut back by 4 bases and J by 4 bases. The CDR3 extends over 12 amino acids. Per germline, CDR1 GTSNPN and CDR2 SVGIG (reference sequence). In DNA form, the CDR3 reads TGTGCCTGGACTAGCGGATACAATGAGCAGTTCTTC. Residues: CAWTSGYNEQFF.

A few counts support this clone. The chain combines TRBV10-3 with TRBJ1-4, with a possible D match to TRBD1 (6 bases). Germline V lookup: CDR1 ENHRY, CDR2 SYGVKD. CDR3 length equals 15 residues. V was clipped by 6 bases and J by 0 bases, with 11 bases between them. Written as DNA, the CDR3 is TGTGCCATCAGCCAAGGGGGGGCAACTAATGAAAAACTGTTTTTT. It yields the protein CAISQGGATNEKLFF.

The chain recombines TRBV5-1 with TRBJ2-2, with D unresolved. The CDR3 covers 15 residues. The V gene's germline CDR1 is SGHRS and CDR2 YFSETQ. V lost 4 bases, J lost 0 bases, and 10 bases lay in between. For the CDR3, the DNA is TGCGCCAGCAGCCCGAGTATCGCGAACACCGGGGAGCTGTTTTTT. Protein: CASSPSIANTGELFF.

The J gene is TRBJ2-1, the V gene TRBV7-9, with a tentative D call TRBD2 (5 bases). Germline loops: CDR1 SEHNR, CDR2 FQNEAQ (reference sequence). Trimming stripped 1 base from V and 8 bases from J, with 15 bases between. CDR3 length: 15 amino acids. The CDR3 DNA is TGTGCCAGCAGCTTAGGTCCCTGGGAGAGGGATGAGCAGTTCTTC. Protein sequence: CASSLGPWERDEQFF.

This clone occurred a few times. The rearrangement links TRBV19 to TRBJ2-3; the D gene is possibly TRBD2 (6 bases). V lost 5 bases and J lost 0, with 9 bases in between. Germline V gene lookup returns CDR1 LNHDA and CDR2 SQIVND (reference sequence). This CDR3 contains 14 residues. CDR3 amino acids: CASSRGTSTDTQYF. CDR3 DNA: TGTGCCAGTAGTCGGGGGACTAGCACAGATACGCAGTATTTT.